Sequencing of this T cell receptor beta chain was carried out in a study of cytomegalovirus exposure and HLA in healthy donors. Study details: From HLA-typed donors, an early data release held approximately 85 million unique TCRs.

This clone appeared a single time. Primers for the PCR totalled 60 Vbeta and 13 Jbeta. TCRdb's copy holds only in-frame clones and misses some; the assay was immunoSEQ multiplex PCR. The sample yields fewer than 200,000 clones, roughly 84% seen once. V lost 5 bases and J lost 7, with 15 bases in between. Per the germline V gene, CDR1 is SGDLS and CDR2 is YYNGEE. The CDR3 is 13 residues long. This clonotype was sampled from a male donor in good health and CMV-seronegative. This rearrangement joins TRBV9 to TRBJ1-1, with TRBD1 as a possible D gene (5 bases). The specimen sequenced was PBMCs. The CDR3 DNA sequence: TGTGCCAGCAGTCTCAACCCGGGGGGTGAAGCTTTCTTT. Translating it yields CASSLNPGGEAFF.